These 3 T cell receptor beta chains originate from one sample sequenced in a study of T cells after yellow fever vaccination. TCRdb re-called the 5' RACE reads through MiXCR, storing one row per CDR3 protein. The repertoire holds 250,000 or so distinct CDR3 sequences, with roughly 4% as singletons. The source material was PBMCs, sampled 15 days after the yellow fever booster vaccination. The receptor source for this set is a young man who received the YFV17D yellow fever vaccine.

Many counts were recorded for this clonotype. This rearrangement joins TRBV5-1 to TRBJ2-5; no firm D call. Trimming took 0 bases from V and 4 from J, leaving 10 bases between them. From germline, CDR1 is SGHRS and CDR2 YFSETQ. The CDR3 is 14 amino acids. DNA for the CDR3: TGCGCCAGCAGCTTGGGCGTAGCTGGAGAGACCCAGTACTTC. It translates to CASSLGVAGETQYF. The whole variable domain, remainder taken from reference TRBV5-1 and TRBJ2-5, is KAGVTQTPRYLIKTRGQQVTLSCSPISGHRSVSWYQQTPGQGLQFLFEYFSETQRNKGNFPGRFSGRQFSNSRSEMNVSTLELGDSALYLCASSLGVAGETQYFGPGTRLLVL.

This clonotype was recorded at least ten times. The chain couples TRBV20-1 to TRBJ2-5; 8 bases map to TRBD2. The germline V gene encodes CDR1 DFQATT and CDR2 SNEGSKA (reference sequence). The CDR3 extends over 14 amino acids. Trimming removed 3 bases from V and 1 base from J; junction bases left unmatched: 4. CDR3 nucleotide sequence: TGCAGTGCTAGCCCAGCGGGGGTCCAAGAGACCCAGTACTTC. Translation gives CSASPAGVQETQYF.

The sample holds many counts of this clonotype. As DNA, the CDR3 is TGTGCCAGCAGCCCTAGCCGGGACATGATGCTTGAAGCTTTCTTT. This gives the protein CASSPSRDMMLEAFF. The V and J genes are TRBV7-8 and TRBJ1-1, with D tentatively TRBD1 (6 bases). Germline V gene sequence: CDR1 SGHVS, CDR2 FQNEAQ. This CDR3 is 15 amino acids long. Trimming shortened V by 5 bases and J by 7 bases, and 20 bases separated the two germline ends.